The source of this TCR beta chain is a study of cytomegalovirus exposure and HLA in healthy donors. The CDR3 has 12 amino acids. CDR1 and CDR2 from the germline V gene are MNHNY and SVGAGI (reference sequence). The V and J ends lost 4 bases and 8 bases respectively, with 8 bases between them. 13 Jbeta primers and 60 Vbeta primers were used for the PCR. Produced via immunoSEQ multiplex PCR; TCRdb's table is partial and in-frame only. This sample has roughly 200,000 clones, with about 82% found just once. The V gene is TRBV6-6, the J gene TRBJ2-2, with D possibly matching TRBD2 (6 bases). Sequenced: PBMCs. This TCR derives from a woman in her 50s in good health and CMV-seronegative. The CDR3 DNA sequence: TGTGCCAGCAGTTTACGGGGGGGGGAGCTGTTTTTT. Its translation: CASSLRGGELFF.